This T cell receptor beta chain was captured by sequencing in a study of neurological immune-mediated disorders. From germline, CDR1 is KGHDR and CDR2 SFDVKD. V lost 6 bases and J lost 3; bases outside the gene matches: 8. The CDR3 is 17 amino acids. Time point of the sample: technical triplicate 3. This clonotype has at least ten counts. With 10-nucleotide random UMIs, 5'RACE was used to make the cDNA. TCRdb called the 5' RACE reads again in MiXCR, with one record for every CDR3 protein. The sample consists of under 45,000 distinct CDR3 sequences, about 22% of them appearing once. The TCR comes from a man aged 55 to 70 with HTLV-1-associated myelopathy (HAM/TSP). Input material: PBMCs. The chain couples TRBV24-1 to TRBJ2-3; 13 positions agree with TRBD2. The CDR3 DNA is TGTGCCACCAGTCCCCGAGGACTAGCGGGAGTTACAGATACGCAGTATTTT. It encodes CATSPRGLAGVTDTQYF.